Shown below are 26 T cell receptor beta chains from a single sample sequenced in a study of cytomegalovirus exposure and HLA in healthy donors. The PCR used 60 Vbeta and 13 Jbeta primers. TCRdb keeps only in-frame clones here, not all; method: immunoSEQ multiplex PCR. This sample has around 150,000 clones, with around 80% found just once. Material for sequencing was PBMCs. These receptors were collected from a man between 18 and 29 years old in good health and CMV-seronegative.

This clone came up a few times. The chain joins TRBV5-1 to TRBJ2-3; 13 bases line up with TRBD2. The CDR3 consists of 17 residues. V lost 4 bases, J lost 0 bases, and 5 bases stayed unmatched. Germline V gives CDR1 SGHRS, CDR2 YFSETQ. CDR3 protein: CASSTGTSGTSTDTQYF. CDR3 sequence (DNA): TGCGCCAGCAGCACCGGGACTAGCGGGACTAGCACAGATACGCAGTATTTT.

The V gene is TRBV15, the J gene TRBJ2-7, with D tentatively TRBD1 (5 bases). This CDR3 contains 17 residues. Trimming pared 4 bases from V and 3 bases from J, leaving 22 bases between. Germline CDR1 reads LNHNV; CDR2 reads YYDKDF (reference sequence). The CDR3 protein is CATSTFGVGLTDYEQYF. The CDR3 DNA reads TGTGCCACCAGCACCTTTGGGGTGGGGCTTACCGACTACGAGCAGTACTTC. Drawing the rest from reference TRBV15 and TRBJ2-7, the complete variable domain is DAMVIQNPRYQVTQFGKPVTLSCSQTLNHNVMYWYQQKSSQAPKLLFHYYDKDFNNEADTPDNFQSRRPNTSFCFLDIRSPGLGDTAMYLCATSTFGVGLTDYEQYFGPGTRLTVT.

The chain has TRBV29-1 and TRBJ1-1; a possible D gene is TRBD1 (5 bases). V was cut by 7 bases and J by 5 bases, with 17 bases left in between. There are 13 residues in the CDR3. Germline assignment: CDR1 SQVTM and CDR2 ANQGSEA. CDR3 loop: CSGEKGARTEAFF. As DNA, the CDR3 is TGCAGCGGAGAGAAAGGGGCCAGAACTGAAGCTTTCTTT.

The chain employs TRBV28 and TRBJ2-7; a weak D match, TRBD1 (6 bases). CDR3 length: 16 residues. Deletions cut 6 bases from V and 2 bases from J, with 20 bases between. Germline V gives CDR1 MDHEN, CDR2 SYDVKM. The CDR3 loop reads CASSSLGQKLPYEQYF. For the CDR3, the DNA is TGTGCCAGCAGCTCCCTCGGACAGAAGCTTCCCTACGAGCAGTACTTC.

This clone showed up just a few times. The gene calls are TRBV27 and TRBJ2-3; TRBD2 aligns across 8 bases. V lost 6 bases, J lost 4 bases, and 12 bases stayed unmatched. CDR1 and CDR2 from the germline V gene are MNHEY and SMNVEV (reference sequence). The CDR3 loop spans 16 amino acids. The CDR3 bases are TGTGCCAGCAGCCCACGGACTAGCTGGGAGCCAGATACGCAGTATTTT. Translating gives CASSPRTSWEPDTQYF.

The genes are TRBV10-3 and TRBJ2-7; 8 bases line up with TRBD1. From germline, CDR1 is ENHRY and CDR2 SYGVKD. The junction had 8 bases not matched to a gene; V was cut back by 2 bases and J by 2 bases. There are 16 residues in the CDR3. The CDR3 DNA reads TGTGCCATCAGTGAGGGCAAAACGGACAGGGCCTACGAGCAGTACTTC. Translating it yields CAISEGKTDRAYEQYF.

The sample holds one count of this clone. Here the CDR3 reads CASSKGAEQFF. The CDR3 DNA follows: TGTGCCAGCAGCAAAGGGGCTGAGCAGTTCTTC. This sequence joins TRBV28 and TRBJ2-1; D might be TRBD1 (5 bases). CDR1 and CDR2 from the germline V gene are MDHEN and SYDVKM. Trimming took off 6 bases at V and 9 bases at J, with 9 bases between the two ends. The CDR3 has 11 residues.

About this clone itself: Mismatch with germline at one junction end may stem from a read error. The chain is built from TRBV7-9 and TRBJ1-2; maybe TRBD1 (6 bases). The CDR3 is 13 amino acids. The V gene's germline CDR1 is SEHNR and CDR2 FQNEAQ (reference sequence). The CDR3 loop is CSSSFAGAYGYTF. CDR3 bases: TGTTCCAGCAGCTTCGCAGGGGCCTATGGCTACACCTTC.

This clone occurred a few times. The chain combines TRBV11-1 with TRBJ2-3; 9 positions match TRBD2. With V trimmed by 3 bases and J by 2 bases, 9 bases remained unmatched. Germline values: CDR1 SGHAT, CDR2 FQDESV (reference sequence). The length of the CDR3 is 17 residues. CDR3 nucleotides: TGTGCCAGCAGCTTCCGGAGCAGCGGGGGGATCACAGATACGCAGTATTTT. It translates to CASSFRSSGGITDTQYF.

The CDR3 sequence: CASSEQGYEQYF. CDR3 nucleotides: TGTGCCAGCAGTGAACAGGGCTACGAGCAGTACTTC. This sequence joins TRBV2 and TRBJ2-7, with a possible D match to TRBD1 (5 bases). From germline, CDR1 is SNHLY and CDR2 FYNNEI. This CDR3 has 12 residues. V lost 2 bases and J lost 3, with 5 bases in between. The whole variable domain, remainder taken from reference TRBV2 and TRBJ2-7, is EPEVTQTPSHQVTQMGQEVILRCVPISNHLYFYWYRQILGQKVEFLVSFYNNEISEKSEIFDDQFSVERPDGSNFTLKIRSTKLEDSAMYFCASSEQGYEQYFGPGTRLTVT.

The genes are TRBV7-9 and TRBJ2-3, with 7 bases aligning to TRBD2. CDR1 and CDR2 from the germline V gene are SEHNR and FQNEAQ (reference sequence). V shed 6 bases, J shed 0 bases, and the junction held 12 bases outside the gene matches. This CDR3 is built from 17 residues. The DNA for the CDR3 is TGTGCCAGCAGTTTATATCCCGTCGGGGGGAGCACAGATACGCAGTATTTT. Its translation: CASSLYPVGGSTDTQYF.

This clone appeared once. The chain links TRBV18 to TRBJ2-7, with D possibly TRBD2 on 5 matching bases. This CDR3 spans 14 amino acids. Trimming shortened V by 2 bases and J by 4 bases, and 12 bases separated the two germline ends. The germline V gene has CDR1 KGHSH and CDR2 LQKENI. CDR3 protein: CASSPGPSGYEQYF. The DNA for the CDR3 is TGTGCCAGCTCACCAGGGCCCTCGGGGTACGAGCAGTACTTC.

The V gene is TRBV18, the J gene TRBJ2-7; the match to TRBD1 covers 8 bases. CDR3 length: 13 residues. Losses at the gene ends were 6 bases for V and 2 bases for J; bases not matched to a gene: 3. CDR1 KGHSH and CDR2 LQKENI come from the germline V gene. CDR3 DNA sequence: TGTGCCAGCTCGGGGACAGGAGCCTACGAGCAGTACTTC. It translates to CASSGTGAYEQYF. The variable domain in full, completed from reference TRBV18 and TRBJ2-7, reads NAGVMQNPRHLVRRRGQEARLRCSPMKGHSHVYWYRQLPEEGLKFMVYLQKENIIDESGMPKERFSAEFPKEGPSILRIQQVVRGDSAAYFCASSGTGAYEQYFGPGTRLTVT.

This chain joins TRBV19 and TRBJ1-1, with D unclear. Germline CDR1 is LNHDA and CDR2 is SQIVND (reference sequence). The CDR3 consists of 14 residues. V lost 1 base to trimming and J lost 3 bases, with 9 bases between them. The CDR3 loop is CASSIGQDDTEAFF. The CDR3 DNA sequence: TGTGCCAGTAGTATAGGGCAGGATGACACTGAAGCTTTCTTT. The whole variable domain, remainder taken from reference TRBV19 and TRBJ1-1, is DGGITQSPKYLFRKEGQNVTLSCEQNLNHDAMYWYRQDPGQGLRLIYYSQIVNDFQKGDIAEGYSVSREKKESFPLTVTSAQKNPTAFYLCASSIGQDDTEAFFGQGTRLTVV.

The rearrangement uses TRBV4-1 and TRBJ2-1; tentatively, D is TRBD1 (5 bases). The ends were cut back, 3 bases at V and 4 bases at J, with 16 bases in the middle. Germline assignment: CDR1 MGHRA and CDR2 YSYEKL. CDR3 length: 16 residues. CDR3 bases: TGCGCCAGCAGCCAGCCAGGGAACCGAATTTACAATGAGCAGTTCTTC. It translates to CASSQPGNRIYNEQFF.

The rearrangement uses TRBV7-3 and TRBJ2-3, with 8 bases lining up with TRBD1. The CDR3 covers 17 residues. Germline-derived CDR1 and CDR2 are SGHTA and FQGTGA. The J segment lost 0 bases and the V segment lost 5 bases, leaving 10 bases of the junction unmatched. The CDR3 DNA sequence: TGTGCCAGCAGCCCACCCCCAACAGGGGGAAGCACAGATACGCAGTATTTT. Amino acids: CASSPPPTGGSTDTQYF.

The V and J genes are TRBV4-2 and TRBJ2-5, with D perhaps TRBD1 (5 bases). Trimming shortened V by 0 bases and J by 5 bases, and 10 bases separated the two germline ends. CDR1 and CDR2 from the germline V gene are LGHNA and YNFKEQ. The CDR3 has 14 amino acids. The CDR3 spells CASSQDRAGETQYF. CDR3 nucleotide sequence: TGTGCCAGCAGCCAAGATCGGGCAGGGGAGACCCAGTACTTC.

The genes are TRBV18 and TRBJ2-2; 7 bases align to TRBD1. This CDR3 is 17 amino acids long. Germline lookup yields CDR1 KGHSH and CDR2 LQKENI. V was clipped by 2 bases and J by 3 bases; unmatched bases: 9. The CDR3, as DNA: TGTGCCAGCTCACCAGAGAGGGGGCAGAGGGACACCGGGGAGCTGTTTTTT. Its translation: CASSPERGQRDTGELFF. Looking up the rest from reference TRBV18 and TRBJ2-2 gives the full variable domain: NAGVMQNPRHLVRRRGQEARLRCSPMKGHSHVYWYRQLPEEGLKFMVYLQKENIIDESGMPKERFSAEFPKEGPSILRIQQVVRGDSAAYFCASSPERGQRDTGELFFGEGSRLTVL.

This chain links TRBV5-1 with TRBJ2-1, with 9 bases aligning to TRBD2. V lost 2 bases to trimming and J lost 10 bases; unmatched junction nucleotides: 10. CDR3 length equals 15 residues. The germline CDR1 and CDR2 sequences are SGHRS and YFSETQ. The CDR3 loop reads CASSLGAGGPVEQFF. The CDR3 region has the DNA TGCGCCAGCAGCTTAGGGGCGGGAGGGCCGGTAGAGCAGTTCTTC.

V is TRBV2 and J is TRBJ1-1, with D uncertain. The germline CDR1 and CDR2 sequences are SNHLY and FYNNEI. V lost 5 bases, J lost 3 bases, and 10 bases lay in between. This CDR3 has 13 amino acids. The CDR3 is CASSSFQDTEAFF. CDR3 bases: TGTGCCAGCAGTTCTTTTCAGGACACTGAAGCTTTCTTT.

The table lists this clone with a count of one. V and J are TRBV4-1 and TRBJ2-7; D perhaps matches TRBD2 (6 bases). Trimming removed 0 bases from V and 0 bases from J, with 9 bases in between. CDR1 and CDR2 (germline): MGHRA, YSYEKL. The CDR3 is 15 amino acids. The CDR3 here is CASSQDRGTSYEQYF. In DNA, the CDR3 is TGCGCCAGCAGCCAAGATCGGGGGACCTCCTACGAGCAGTACTTC.

This clone has a handful of counts. J is TRBJ2-7 and V is TRBV4-3, with 9 bases fitting TRBD2. This CDR3 has 20 residues. After removal of 1 base from V and 5 bases from J, the junction contained 21 bases not matched to a gene. Germline CDR1 is LGHNA and CDR2 is YSLEER. CDR3 nucleotide sequence: TGCGCCAGCAGCCAAGGGTTTATGCAGGGTCGGGGACTAGCCTTCGACGAGCAGTACTTC. Amino acids: CASSQGFMQGRGLAFDEQYF.

This chain connects TRBV27 to TRBJ2-1, with D tentatively TRBD2 (5 bases). The germline gives CDR1 MNHEY, CDR2 SMNVEV (reference sequence). V shed 5 bases and J shed 3 bases, with 14 bases lying between them. The CDR3 consists of 15 residues. Here the CDR3 reads CASSPLAEGYNEQFF. The CDR3 coding sequence is TGTGCCAGCAGTCCTCTGGCCGAGGGCTACAATGAGCAGTTCTTC.

V usage is TRBV28 and J usage is TRBJ1-1; no firm D call. V dropped 6 bases and J dropped 2 bases, with 19 bases sitting between them. There are 16 residues in the CDR3. Germline assignment: CDR1 MDHEN and CDR2 SYDVKM. The CDR3 is CASSPGRRVVNTEAFF. For the CDR3, the DNA is TGTGCCAGCAGCCCGGGAAGACGGGTTGTTAACACTGAAGCTTTCTTT.

The genes are TRBV13 and TRBJ2-7, with D hard to call. Looked up from germline, CDR1 is PRHDT and CDR2 is FYEKMQ (reference sequence). The CDR3 is 13 amino acids. Deletions cut 2 bases from V and 2 bases from J, with 7 bases between. The CDR3 is CASSLRTTYEQYF. The CDR3 region has the DNA TGTGCCAGCAGCTTAAGAACAACCTACGAGCAGTACTTC.

As regards this clone: The germline gene is not matched at one end of the junction; a read error may be the cause. This chain uses TRBV7-9 with TRBJ1-5; D not certain. CDR1 SEHNR and CDR2 FQNEAQ come from the germline V gene (reference sequence). The CDR3 is 16 residues long. CDR3 nucleotide sequence: TGTTCCAGCAGCCTGTGGCGGGGAGGAAGCAATCAGCCCCAGCATTTT. Translated, it gives CSSSLWRGGSNQPQHF.